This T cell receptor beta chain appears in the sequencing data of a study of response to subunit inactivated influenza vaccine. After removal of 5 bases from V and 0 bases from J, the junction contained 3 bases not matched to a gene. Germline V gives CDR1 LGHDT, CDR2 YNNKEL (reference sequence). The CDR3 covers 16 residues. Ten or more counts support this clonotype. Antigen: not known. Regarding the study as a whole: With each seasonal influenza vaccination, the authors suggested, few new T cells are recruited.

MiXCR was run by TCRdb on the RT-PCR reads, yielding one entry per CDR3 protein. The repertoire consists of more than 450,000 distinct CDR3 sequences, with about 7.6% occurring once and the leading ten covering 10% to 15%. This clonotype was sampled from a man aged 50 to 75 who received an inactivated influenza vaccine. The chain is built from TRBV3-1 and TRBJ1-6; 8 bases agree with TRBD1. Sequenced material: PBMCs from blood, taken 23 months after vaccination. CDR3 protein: CASSDRGSSYNSPLHF. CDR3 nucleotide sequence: TGTGCCAGCAGCGACAGGGGAAGCTCCTATAATTCACCCCTCCACTTT.